Presented here are 15 T cell receptor beta chains from one specimen sequenced in a study of T cell changes during pregnancy in multiple sclerosis. The data were produced by immunoSEQ multiplex PCR, yet TCRdb's version contains in-frame clones alone and is incomplete. The sample consists of 50,000 to 65,000 clones, about 96% of them appearing once. The input for sequencing was CD8+ T cells from peripheral blood mononuclear cells, taken after pregnancy. These receptors were collected from a female donor with multiple sclerosis, enrolled in a pregnancy study.

The rearrangement uses TRBV27 and TRBJ2-3, with D possibly TRBD2 on 5 matching bases. CDR1 and CDR2 from the germline V gene are MNHEY and SMNVEV (reference sequence). Trimming left V 8 bases short and J 4 bases short, with 13 bases between. The CDR3 runs to 13 residues. The CDR3 sequence is CASSARGSDTQYF. The CDR3 DNA follows: TGTGCCAGCTCGGCCCGAGGGTCAGATACGCAGTATTTT.

The chain joins TRBV5-1 to TRBJ1-2, with 11 bases fitting TRBD1. V dropped 0 bases and J dropped 2; count of bases not matched to a gene: 6. Germline V gives CDR1 SGHRS, CDR2 YFSETQ. The CDR3 is made up of 17 amino acids. DNA for the CDR3: TGCGCCAGCAGCTTGGAGGGACAGGGGGTCCGGAACTATGGCTACACCTTC. This codes for CASSLEGQGVRNYGYTF.

The chain couples TRBV2 to TRBJ1-5, with D unresolved. Germline V lookup: CDR1 SNHLY, CDR2 FYNNEI. The CDR3 length is 15 residues. V was shortened by 8 bases and J by 3 bases, with 17 bases between the two germline ends. The DNA for the CDR3 is TGTGCCAGCCTCCTCGGCGGAGGGTACAATCAGCCCCAGCATTTT. It specifies CASLLGGGYNQPQHF.

This chain joins TRBV4-1 and TRBJ2-3; 9 positions agree with TRBD2. The V segment lost 5 bases and the J segment 2 bases; nucleotides outside the gene matches: 5. CDR3 size: 15 residues. The germline gives CDR1 MGHRA, CDR2 YSYEKL. CDR3 coding DNA: TGCGCCAGCAGCAGGGGACTAGCTGCCACAGATACGCAGTATTTT. Its translation: CASSRGLAATDTQYF.

This chain links TRBV7-9 with TRBJ1-2; possible D gene TRBD1, 5 bases. Looked up from germline, CDR1 is SEHNR and CDR2 is FQNEAQ (reference sequence). This CDR3 has 14 amino acids. Trimming left V 5 bases short and J 4 bases short, with 14 bases between. CDR3 coding DNA: TGTGCCAGCAGCGGCCCTGAGACAGTCTATGGCTACACCTTC. Amino acid sequence: CASSGPETVYGYTF.

This clone was detected only once. V usage is TRBV4-1 and J usage is TRBJ1-1; possibly TRBD1 for D (6 bases). This CDR3 region has 13 residues. Germline V gene lookup returns CDR1 MGHRA and CDR2 YSYEKL. V lost 0 bases to trimming and J lost 5 bases, with 7 bases between them. DNA of the CDR3: TGCGCCAGCAGCCAAGACCAGGGGACTGAAGCTTTCTTT. Encoded protein: CASSQDQGTEAFF.

The J gene is TRBJ2-1, the V gene TRBV19; perhaps TRBD2 as D (6 bases). Trimming removed 4 bases from V and 6 bases from J, with 16 bases in between. CDR1 LNHDA and CDR2 SQIVND come from the germline V gene (reference sequence). This CDR3 contains 15 residues. Here the CDR3 DNA reads TGTGCCAGTAGTACGTTGGCGGGAAGGCTCAATGAGCAGTTCTTC. Protein sequence: CASSTLAGRLNEQFF.

The CDR3 spells CASSQSGLAVYNEQFF. For the CDR3, the DNA is TGTGCCAGCAGCCAATCGGGACTAGCGGTTTACAATGAGCAGTTCTTC. J is TRBJ2-1 and V is TRBV5-4; 11 bases agree with TRBD2. J gave up 4 bases and V 4 bases, and 7 bases lay outside the gene matches. The CDR3 is 16 residues long. Germline CDR1 and CDR2: SGHNT and YYREEE (reference sequence).

The chain employs TRBV27 and TRBJ2-3, with a weak D call TRBD1 (6 bases). CDR1 MNHEY and CDR2 SMNVEV come from the germline V gene (reference sequence). V lost 5 bases to trimming and J lost 0 bases, with 12 bases between them. CDR3 length: 15 amino acids. CDR3 in amino acids: CASSLEQGSTDTQYF. The CDR3 nucleotides read TGTGCCAGCAGTCTAGAACAGGGTAGCACAGATACGCAGTATTTT.

The chain has TRBV9 and TRBJ2-1; TRBD2 agrees at 10 bases. CDR1 SGDLS and CDR2 YYNGEE come from the germline V gene. With V trimmed by 4 bases and J by 1 base, 8 bases remained unmatched. This CDR3 is built from 17 residues. CDR3 in amino acids: CASSPPEAGGSYNEQFF. As DNA, the CDR3 is TGTGCCAGCAGCCCCCCGGAAGCGGGAGGGTCCTACAATGAGCAGTTCTTC.

This chain uses TRBV7-3 with TRBJ2-1, with a tentative D call TRBD1 (6 bases). CDR1 is SGHTA and CDR2 is FQGTGA in the germline V gene. Trimming stripped 4 bases from V and 5 bases from J, with 12 bases between. The CDR3 totals 14 residues. CDR3 region: CASSWGLGDNEQFF. The CDR3 DNA reads as TGTGCCAGCAGCTGGGGGCTAGGGGACAATGAGCAGTTCTTC.

The V call is TRBV19, the J call TRBJ1-1; D gene unclear. V lost 5 bases, J lost 0 bases, and 10 bases lay in between. In germline, CDR1 is LNHDA, CDR2 SQIVND (reference sequence). The CDR3 runs to 14 residues. The CDR3 bases are TGTGCCAGTAGTGAGGGAGTCTTGAACACTGAAGCTTTCTTT. Translated: CASSEGVLNTEAFF.

V gene TRBV14 combines with J gene TRBJ2-1; 12 bases fit TRBD2. Germline lookup yields CDR1 SGHDN and CDR2 FVKESK. The CDR3 length is 15 residues. After removal of 0 bases from V and 8 bases from J, the junction contained 2 bases not matched to a gene. CDR3 loop: CASSQETSGSYEQFF. CDR3 nucleotides: TGTGCCAGCAGCCAAGAGACTAGCGGGAGCTATGAGCAGTTCTTC.

This chain uses TRBV7-9 with TRBJ1-1; D uncertain. Trimming pared 1 base from V and 1 base from J, leaving 7 bases between. Germline V gene data show CDR1 as SEHNR and CDR2 as FQNEAQ (reference sequence). The CDR3 loop spans 14 amino acids. CDR3 in amino acids: CASSLVSGNTEAFF. In DNA form, the CDR3 reads TGTGCCAGCAGCTTAGTTTCCGGGAACACTGAAGCTTTCTTT. Full variable domain (rest looked up from reference TRBV7-9 and TRBJ1-1): DTGVSQNPRHKITKRGQNVTFRCDPISEHNRLYWYRQTLGQGPEFLTYFQNEAQLEKSRLLSDRFSAERPKGSFSTLEIQRTEQGDSAMYLCASSLVSGNTEAFFGQGTRLTVV.

The V and J genes are TRBV27 and TRBJ2-1, with TRBD2 matching over 8 bases. Germline V gene data show CDR1 as MNHEY and CDR2 as SMNVEV (reference sequence). The length of the CDR3 is 13 residues. The CDR3 protein is CLVGTSLYNEQFF. The CDR3 bases are TGTCTCGTGGGGACTAGTCTCTACAATGAGCAGTTCTTC.